This T cell receptor beta chain was captured in a study of beta chain features in type 1 diabetes. Overall study: Analysis included roughly 100 million sorted cells drawn from all samples. Study-level results: Shortening that was moderate but significant affected the TCRB CDR3s of Type 1 diabetes patients in all four CD4+ subsets. No resolution was reached here on whether HLA type influences TCRB rearrangement. Insertion counts at VDJ junctions were lower in type 1 diabetes patients, who also showed more deletions there.

Every isolated RNA sample was fully reverse transcribed, so sequencing captured expressed TCRB transcripts. Method: immunoSEQ multiplex PCR; TCRdb's copy keeps in-frame clones and lacks some. The sample records approximately 160,000 clones, roughly 60% being singletons. V lost 1 base to trimming and J lost 1 base, with 7 bases between them. Germline V gives CDR1 SQVTM, CDR2 ANQGSEA. The CDR3 has 13 amino acids. Based on CD45RO/CCR7/CD25/CD127/CD95/CD27, CD4+ regulatory, stem cell-like memory, naive and central memory cells were sorted. Remarks on this clone: The antigen is not known.

This sequence originates from a man aged 25 to 40 with type 1 diabetes. The chain links TRBV29-1 to TRBJ1-1; no firm D call. Sequencing was done on a sample of naive CD4+ T cells from blood. The CDR3, as DNA: TGCAGCGTTGAAGTCGACGGGAACACTGAAGCTTTCTTT. Its protein product is CSVEVDGNTEAFF.